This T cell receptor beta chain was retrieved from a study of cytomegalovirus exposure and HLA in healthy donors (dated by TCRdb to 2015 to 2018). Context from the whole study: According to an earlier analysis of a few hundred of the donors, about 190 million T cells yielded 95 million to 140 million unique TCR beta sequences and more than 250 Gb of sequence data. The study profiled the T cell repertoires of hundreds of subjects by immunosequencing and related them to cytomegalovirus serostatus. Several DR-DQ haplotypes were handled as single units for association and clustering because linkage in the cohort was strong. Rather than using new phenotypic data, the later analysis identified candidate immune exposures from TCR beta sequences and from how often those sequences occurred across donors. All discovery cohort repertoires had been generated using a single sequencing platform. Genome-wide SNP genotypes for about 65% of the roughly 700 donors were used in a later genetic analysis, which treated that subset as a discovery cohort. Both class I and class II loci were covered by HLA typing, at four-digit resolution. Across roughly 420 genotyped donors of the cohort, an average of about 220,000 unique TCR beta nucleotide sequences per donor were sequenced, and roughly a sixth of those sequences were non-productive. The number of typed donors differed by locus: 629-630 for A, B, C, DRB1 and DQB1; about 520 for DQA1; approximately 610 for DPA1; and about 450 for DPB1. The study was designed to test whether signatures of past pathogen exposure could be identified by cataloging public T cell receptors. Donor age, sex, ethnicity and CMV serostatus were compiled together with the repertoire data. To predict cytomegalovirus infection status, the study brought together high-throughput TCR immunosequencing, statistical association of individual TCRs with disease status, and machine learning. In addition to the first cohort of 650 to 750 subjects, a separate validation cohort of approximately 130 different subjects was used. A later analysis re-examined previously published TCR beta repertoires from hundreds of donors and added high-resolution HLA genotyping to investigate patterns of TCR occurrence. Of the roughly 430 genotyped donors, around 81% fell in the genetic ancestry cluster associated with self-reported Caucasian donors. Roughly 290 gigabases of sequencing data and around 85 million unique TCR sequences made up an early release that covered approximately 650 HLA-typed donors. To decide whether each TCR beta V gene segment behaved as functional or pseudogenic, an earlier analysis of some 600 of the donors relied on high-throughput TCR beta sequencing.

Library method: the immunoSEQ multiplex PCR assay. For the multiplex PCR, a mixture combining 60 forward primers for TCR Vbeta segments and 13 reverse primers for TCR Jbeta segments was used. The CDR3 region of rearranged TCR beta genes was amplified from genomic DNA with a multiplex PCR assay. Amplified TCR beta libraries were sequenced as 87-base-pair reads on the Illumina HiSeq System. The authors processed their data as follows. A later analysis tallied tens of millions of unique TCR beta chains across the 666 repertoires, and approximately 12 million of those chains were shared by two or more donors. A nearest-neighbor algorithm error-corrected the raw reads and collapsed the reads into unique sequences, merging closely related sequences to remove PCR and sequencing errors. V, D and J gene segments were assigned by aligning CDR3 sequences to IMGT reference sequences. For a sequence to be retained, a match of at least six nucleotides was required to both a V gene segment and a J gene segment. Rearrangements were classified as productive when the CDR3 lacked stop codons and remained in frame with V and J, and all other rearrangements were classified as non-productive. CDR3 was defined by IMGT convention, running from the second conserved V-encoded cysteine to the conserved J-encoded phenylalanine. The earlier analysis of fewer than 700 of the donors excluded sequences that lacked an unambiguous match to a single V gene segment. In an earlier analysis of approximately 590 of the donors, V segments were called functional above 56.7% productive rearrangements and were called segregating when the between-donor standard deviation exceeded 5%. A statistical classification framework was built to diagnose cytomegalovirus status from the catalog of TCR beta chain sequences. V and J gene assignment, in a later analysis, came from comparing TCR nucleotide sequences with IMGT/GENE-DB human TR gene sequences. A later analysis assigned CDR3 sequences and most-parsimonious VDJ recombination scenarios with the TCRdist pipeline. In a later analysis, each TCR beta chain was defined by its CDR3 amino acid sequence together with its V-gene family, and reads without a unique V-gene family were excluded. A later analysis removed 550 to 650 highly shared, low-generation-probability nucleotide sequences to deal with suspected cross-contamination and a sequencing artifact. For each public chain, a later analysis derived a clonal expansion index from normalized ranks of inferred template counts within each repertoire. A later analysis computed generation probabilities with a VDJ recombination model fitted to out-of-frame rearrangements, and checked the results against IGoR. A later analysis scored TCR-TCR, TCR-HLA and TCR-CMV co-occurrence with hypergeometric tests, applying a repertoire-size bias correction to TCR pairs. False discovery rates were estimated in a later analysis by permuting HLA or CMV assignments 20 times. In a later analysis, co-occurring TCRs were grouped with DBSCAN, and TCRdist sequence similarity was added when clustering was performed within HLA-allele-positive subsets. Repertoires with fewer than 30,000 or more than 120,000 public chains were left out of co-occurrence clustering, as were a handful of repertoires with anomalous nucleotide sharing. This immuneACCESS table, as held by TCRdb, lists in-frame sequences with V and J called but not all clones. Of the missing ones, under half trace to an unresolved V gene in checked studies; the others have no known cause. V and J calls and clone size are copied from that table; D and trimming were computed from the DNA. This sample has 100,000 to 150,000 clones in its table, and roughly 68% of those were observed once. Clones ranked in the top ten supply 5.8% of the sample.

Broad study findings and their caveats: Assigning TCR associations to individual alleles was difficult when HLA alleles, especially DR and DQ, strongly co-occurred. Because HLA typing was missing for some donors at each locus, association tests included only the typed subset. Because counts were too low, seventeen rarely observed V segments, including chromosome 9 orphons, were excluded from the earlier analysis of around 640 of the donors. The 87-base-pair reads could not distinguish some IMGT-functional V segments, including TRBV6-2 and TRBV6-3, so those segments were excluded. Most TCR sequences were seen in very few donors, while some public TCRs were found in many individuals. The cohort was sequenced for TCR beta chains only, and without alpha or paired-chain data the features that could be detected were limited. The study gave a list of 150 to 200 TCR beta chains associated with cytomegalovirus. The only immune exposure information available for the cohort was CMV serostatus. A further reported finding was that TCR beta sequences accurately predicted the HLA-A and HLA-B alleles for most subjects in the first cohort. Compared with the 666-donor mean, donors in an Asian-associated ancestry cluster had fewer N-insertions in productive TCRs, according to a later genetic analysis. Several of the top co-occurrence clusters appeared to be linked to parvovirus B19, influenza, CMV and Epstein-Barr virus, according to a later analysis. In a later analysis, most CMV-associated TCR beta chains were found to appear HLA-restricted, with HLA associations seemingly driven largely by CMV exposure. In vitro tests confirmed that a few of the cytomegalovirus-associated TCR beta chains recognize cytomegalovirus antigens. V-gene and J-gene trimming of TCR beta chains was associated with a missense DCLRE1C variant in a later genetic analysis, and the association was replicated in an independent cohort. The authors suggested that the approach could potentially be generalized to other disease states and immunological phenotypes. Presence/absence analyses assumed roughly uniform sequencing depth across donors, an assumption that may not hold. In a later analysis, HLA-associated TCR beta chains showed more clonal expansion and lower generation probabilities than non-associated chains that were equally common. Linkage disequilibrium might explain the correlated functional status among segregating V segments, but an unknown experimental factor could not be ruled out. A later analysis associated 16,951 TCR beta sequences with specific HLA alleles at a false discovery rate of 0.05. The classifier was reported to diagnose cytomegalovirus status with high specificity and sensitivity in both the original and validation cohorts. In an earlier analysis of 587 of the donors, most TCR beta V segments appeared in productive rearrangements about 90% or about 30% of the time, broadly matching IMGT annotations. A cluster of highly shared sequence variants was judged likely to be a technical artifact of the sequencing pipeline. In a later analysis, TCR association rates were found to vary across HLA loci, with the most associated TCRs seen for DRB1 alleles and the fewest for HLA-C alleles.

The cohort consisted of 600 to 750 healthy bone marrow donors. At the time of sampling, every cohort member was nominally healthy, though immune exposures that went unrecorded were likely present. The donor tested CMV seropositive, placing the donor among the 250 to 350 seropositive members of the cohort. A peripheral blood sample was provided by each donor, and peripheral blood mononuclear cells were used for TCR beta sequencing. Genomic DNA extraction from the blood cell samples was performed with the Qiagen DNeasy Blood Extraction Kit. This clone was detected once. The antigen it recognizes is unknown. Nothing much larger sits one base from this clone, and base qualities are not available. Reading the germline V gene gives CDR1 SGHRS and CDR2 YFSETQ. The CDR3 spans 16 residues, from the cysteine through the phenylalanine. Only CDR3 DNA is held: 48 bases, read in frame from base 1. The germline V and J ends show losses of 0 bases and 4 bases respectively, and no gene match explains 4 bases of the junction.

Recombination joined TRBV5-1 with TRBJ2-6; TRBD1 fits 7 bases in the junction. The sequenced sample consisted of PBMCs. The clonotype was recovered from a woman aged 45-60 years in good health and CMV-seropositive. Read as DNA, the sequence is TGCGCCAGCAGCTTGGTAGGGGGCCCCGGGGCCAACGTCCTGACTTTC. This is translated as CASSLVGGPGANVLTF.